Below, 6 T cell receptor beta chains from the same sample are listed, as sequenced in a study of early T cells in non-severe SARS-CoV-2 infection. TCRdb recomputed calls from the 5' RACE reads with MiXCR, one row per CDR3 protein. This table holds 65,000 to 90,000 distinct CDR3 sequences, around 12% found once. The material sequenced was whole blood. Receptors were obtained from an adult who was a healthcare worker with PCR-confirmed SARS-CoV-2 infection or an uninfected control (not recorded which).

This clonotype was seen repeatedly, ten times or more. V gene TRBV19 combines with J gene TRBJ1-5, with D possibly being TRBD1 (5 bases). The germline V gene has CDR1 LNHDA and CDR2 SQIVND (reference sequence). The CDR3 has 13 amino acids. V was pared by 3 bases and J by 6 bases, with 9 bases between. The CDR3 DNA reads TGTGCCAGTAGTATGTCAGGGACTCAGCCCCAGCATTTT. Residues: CASSMSGTQPQHF.

The table lists this clonotype with a few counts. The genes are TRBV7-8 and TRBJ1-2; D gene uncertain. CDR1 SGHVS and CDR2 FQNEAQ come from the germline V gene. This CDR3 comprises 14 residues. Trimming took off 1 base at V and 4 bases at J, with 10 bases between the two ends. Here the CDR3 DNA reads TGTGCCAGCAGCTTAGATGGAGTCATCTATGGCTACACCTTC. Protein sequence: CASSLDGVIYGYTF. Variable domain in full (rest from reference TRBV7-8 and TRBJ1-2): GAGVSQSPRYKVAKRGQDVALRCDPISGHVSLFWYQQALGQGPEFLTYFQNEAQLDKSGLPSDRFFAERPEGSVSTLKIQRTQQEDSAVYLCASSLDGVIYGYTFGSGTRLTVV.

V gene TRBV19 combines with J gene TRBJ1-1; D gene unclear. The V end lost 6 bases, the J end lost 5 bases, and 16 bases lay between the germline ends. CDR3 size: 14 residues. Germline values: CDR1 LNHDA, CDR2 SQIVND (reference sequence). CDR3 bases: TGTGCCAGTAGACCCCCTACCCCGGGGACTGAAGCTTTCTTT. Its protein is CASRPPTPGTEAFF.

This chain joins TRBV6-6 and TRBJ1-2; TRBD1 aligns across 10 bases. Looked up from germline, CDR1 is MNHNY and CDR2 is SVGAGI (reference sequence). The CDR3 runs 16 residues. V trimming: 5 bases; J trimming: 8 bases; junction bases outside the gene matches: 14. CDR3 nucleotides: TGTGCCAGCAGTGGGAAGGACAGGGGGGCGTCTCACGGCTACACCTTC. This codes for CASSGKDRGASHGYTF.

This rearrangement joins TRBV29-1 to TRBJ2-7; D gene unclear. The CDR3 has 14 amino acids. CDR1 and CDR2 (germline): SQVTM, ANQGSEA. The ends were cut back, 5 bases at V and 6 bases at J, with 20 bases in the middle. This CDR3 reads CSVSGLTASLEQYF. The CDR3 DNA is TGCAGCGTTTCGGGCTTAACTGCTTCCCTCGAGCAGTACTTC.

This clonotype has at least ten counts. V usage is TRBV2 and J usage is TRBJ2-4; tentatively, D is TRBD1 (5 bases). Looked up from germline, CDR1 is SNHLY and CDR2 is FYNNEI. The CDR3 is 13 residues long. Trimming left V 4 bases short and J 3 bases short, with 7 bases between. The CDR3 spells CASSGQFKNIQYF. The DNA of the CDR3 is TGTGCCAGCAGTGGACAGTTCAAAAACATTCAGTACTTC.